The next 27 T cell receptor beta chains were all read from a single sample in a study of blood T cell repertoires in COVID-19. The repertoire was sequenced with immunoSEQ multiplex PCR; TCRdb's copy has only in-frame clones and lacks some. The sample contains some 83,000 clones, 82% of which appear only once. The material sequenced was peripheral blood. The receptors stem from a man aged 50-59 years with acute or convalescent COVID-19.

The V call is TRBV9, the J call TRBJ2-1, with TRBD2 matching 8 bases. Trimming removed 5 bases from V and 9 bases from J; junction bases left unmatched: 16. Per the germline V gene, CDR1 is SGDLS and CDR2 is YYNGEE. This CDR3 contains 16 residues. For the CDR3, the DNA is TGTGCCAGCAGTCCTAGGGAGGGAGGACTAGCCCTTGAGCAGTTCTTC. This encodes CASSPREGGLALEQFF.

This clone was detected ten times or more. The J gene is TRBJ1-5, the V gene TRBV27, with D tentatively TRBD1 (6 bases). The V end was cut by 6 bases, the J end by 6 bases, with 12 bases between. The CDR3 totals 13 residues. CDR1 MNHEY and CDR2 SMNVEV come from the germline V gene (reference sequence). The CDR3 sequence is CASRLNRAQPQHF. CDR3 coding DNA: TGTGCCAGCAGACTAAACAGGGCTCAGCCCCAGCATTTT.

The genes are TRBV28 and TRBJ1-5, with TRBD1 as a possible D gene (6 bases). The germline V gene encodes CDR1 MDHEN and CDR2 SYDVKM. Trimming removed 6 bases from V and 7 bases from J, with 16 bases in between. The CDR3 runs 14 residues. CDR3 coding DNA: TGTGCCAGCAGAGGGGGTCAGGTGGTCCAGCCCCAGCATTTT. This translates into CASRGGQVVQPQHF. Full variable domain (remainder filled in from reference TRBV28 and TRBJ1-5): DVKVTQSSRYLVKRTGEKVFLECVQDMDHENMFWYRQDPGLGLRLIYFSYDVKMKEKGDIPEGYSVSREKKERFSLILESASTNQTSMYLCASRGGQVVQPQHFGDGTRLSIL.

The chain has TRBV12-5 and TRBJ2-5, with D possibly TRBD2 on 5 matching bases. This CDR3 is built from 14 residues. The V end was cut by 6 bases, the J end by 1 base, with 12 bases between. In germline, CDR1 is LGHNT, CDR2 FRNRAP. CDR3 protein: CASGSGRGQETQYF. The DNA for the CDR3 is TGTGCTAGTGGGAGTGGACGGGGCCAAGAGACCCAGTACTTC.

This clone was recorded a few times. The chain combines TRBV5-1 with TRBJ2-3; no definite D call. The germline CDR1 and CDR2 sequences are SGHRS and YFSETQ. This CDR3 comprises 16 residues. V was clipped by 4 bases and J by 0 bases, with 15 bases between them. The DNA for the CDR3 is TGCGCCAGCAGCCCACAAATTTCTTCTAGCACAGATACGCAGTATTTT. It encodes CASSPQISSSTDTQYF.

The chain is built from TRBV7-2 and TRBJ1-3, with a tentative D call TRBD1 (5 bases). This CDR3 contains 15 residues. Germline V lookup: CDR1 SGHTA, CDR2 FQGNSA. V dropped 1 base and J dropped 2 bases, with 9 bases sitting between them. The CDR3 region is CASSLVGGAGNTIYF. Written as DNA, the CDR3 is TGTGCCAGCAGCTTAGTGGGGGGGGCTGGAAACACCATATATTTT.

The CDR3 nucleotides read TGTGCCAGCACCGCGGGACAGGGGGAGTCTGGAAACACCATATATTTT. It is translated as CASTAGQGESGNTIYF. This chain links TRBV9 with TRBJ1-3, with TRBD1 matching 11 bases. After removal of 6 bases from V and 1 base from J, the junction contained 6 bases not matched to a gene. CDR1 and CDR2 from the germline V gene are SGDLS and YYNGEE. The length of the CDR3 is 16 residues. The full variable domain, its missing parts supplied by reference TRBV9 and TRBJ1-3, is DSGVTQTPKHLITATGQRVTLRCSPRSGDLSVYWYQQSLDQGLQFLIQYYNGEERAKGNILERFSAQQFPDLHSELNLSSLELGDSALYFCASTAGQGESGNTIYFGEGSWLTVV.

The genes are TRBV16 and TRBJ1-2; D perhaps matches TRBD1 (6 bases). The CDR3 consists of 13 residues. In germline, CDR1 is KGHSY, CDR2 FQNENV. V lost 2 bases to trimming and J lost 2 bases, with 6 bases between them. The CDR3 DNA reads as TGTGCCAGCAGCCAACAGGGGAACTATGGCTACACCTTC. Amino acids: CASSQQGNYGYTF. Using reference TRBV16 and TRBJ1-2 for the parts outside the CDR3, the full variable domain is GEEVAQTPKHLVRGEGQKAKLYCAPIKGHSYVFWYQQVLKNEFKFLISFQNENVFDETGMPKERFSAKCLPNSPCSLEIQATKLEDSAVYFCASSQQGNYGYTFGSGTRLTVV.

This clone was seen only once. This CDR3 reads CASSPAGLRNEQFF. The CDR3 nucleotides are TGCGCCAGCAGCCCCGCCGGACTCCGGAATGAGCAGTTCTTC. The chain joins TRBV5-1 to TRBJ2-1, with D possibly matching TRBD2 (5 bases). From germline, CDR1 is SGHRS and CDR2 YFSETQ. V was cut by 4 bases and J by 7 bases, with 15 bases left in between. The length of the CDR3 is 14 residues.

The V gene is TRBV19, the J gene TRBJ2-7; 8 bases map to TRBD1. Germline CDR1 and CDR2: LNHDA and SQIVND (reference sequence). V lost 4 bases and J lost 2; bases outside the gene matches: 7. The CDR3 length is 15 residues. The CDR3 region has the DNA TGTGCCAGTAGTACCCGCCTACAGGGGGCCTACGAGCAGTACTTC. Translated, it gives CASSTRLQGAYEQYF. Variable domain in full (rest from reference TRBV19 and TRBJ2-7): DGGITQSPKYLFRKEGQNVTLSCEQNLNHDAMYWYRQDPGQGLRLIYYSQIVNDFQKGDIAEGYSVSREKKESFPLTVTSAQKNPTAFYLCASSTRLQGAYEQYFGPGTRLTVT.

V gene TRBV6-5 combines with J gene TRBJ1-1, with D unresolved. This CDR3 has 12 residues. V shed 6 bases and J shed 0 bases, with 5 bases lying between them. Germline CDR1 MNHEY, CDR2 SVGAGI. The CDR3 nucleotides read TGTGCCAGCAGCCGTTTGAACACTGAAGCTTTCTTT. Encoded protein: CASSRLNTEAFF.

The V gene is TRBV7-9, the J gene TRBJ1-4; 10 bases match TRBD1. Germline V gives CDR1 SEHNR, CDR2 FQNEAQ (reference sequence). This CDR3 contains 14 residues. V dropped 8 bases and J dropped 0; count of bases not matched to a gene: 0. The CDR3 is CASGTGATNEKLFF. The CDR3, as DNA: TGTGCCAGCGGGACAGGGGCAACTAATGAAAAACTGTTTTTT.

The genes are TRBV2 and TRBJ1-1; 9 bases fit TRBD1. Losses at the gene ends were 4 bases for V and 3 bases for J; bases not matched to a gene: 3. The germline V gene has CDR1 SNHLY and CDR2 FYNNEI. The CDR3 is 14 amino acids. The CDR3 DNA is TGTGCCAGCAGTGCCTGGGACAGGGACACTGAAGCTTTCTTT. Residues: CASSAWDRDTEAFF.

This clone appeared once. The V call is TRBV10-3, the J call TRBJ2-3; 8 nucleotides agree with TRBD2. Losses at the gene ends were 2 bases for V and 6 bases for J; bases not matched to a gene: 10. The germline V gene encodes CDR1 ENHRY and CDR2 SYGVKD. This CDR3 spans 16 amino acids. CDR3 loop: CAISEATGGGRDTQYF. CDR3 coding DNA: TGTGCCATCAGTGAGGCGACCGGCGGGGGGCGCGATACGCAGTATTTT.

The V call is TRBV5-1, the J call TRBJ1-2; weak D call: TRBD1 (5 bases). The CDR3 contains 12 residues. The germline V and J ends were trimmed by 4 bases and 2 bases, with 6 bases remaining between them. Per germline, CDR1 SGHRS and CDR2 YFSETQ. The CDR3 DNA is TGCGCCAGCAGCGGGGCAAACTATGGCTACACCTTC. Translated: CASSGANYGYTF.

In nucleotides, the CDR3 is TGTGCCAGCAGTGCGGACAGGGCGATTGAGGAGACCCAGTACTTC. It codes for CASSADRAIEETQYF. The chain employs TRBV9 and TRBJ2-5; the match to TRBD1 covers 8 bases. The CDR3 covers 15 residues. The junction had 11 bases not matched to a gene; V was cut back by 5 bases and J by 5 bases. CDR1 and CDR2 (germline): SGDLS, YYNGEE. The full variable domain, rest sourced from reference TRBV9 and TRBJ2-5, is DSGVTQTPKHLITATGQRVTLRCSPRSGDLSVYWYQQSLDQGLQFLIQYYNGEERAKGNILERFSAQQFPDLHSELNLSSLELGDSALYFCASSADRAIEETQYFGPGTRLLVL.

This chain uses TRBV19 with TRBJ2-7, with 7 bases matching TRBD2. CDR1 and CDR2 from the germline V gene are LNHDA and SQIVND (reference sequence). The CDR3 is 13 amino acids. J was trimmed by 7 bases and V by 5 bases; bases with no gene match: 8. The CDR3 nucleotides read TGTGCCAGTAGTCCCAGCGGGGACGGTGAGCAGTACTTC. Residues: CASSPSGDGEQYF. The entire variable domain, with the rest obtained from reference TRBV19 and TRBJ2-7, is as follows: DGGITQSPKYLFRKEGQNVTLSCEQNLNHDAMYWYRQDPGQGLRLIYYSQIVNDFQKGDIAEGYSVSREKKESFPLTVTSAQKNPTAFYLCASSPSGDGEQYFGPGTRLTVT.

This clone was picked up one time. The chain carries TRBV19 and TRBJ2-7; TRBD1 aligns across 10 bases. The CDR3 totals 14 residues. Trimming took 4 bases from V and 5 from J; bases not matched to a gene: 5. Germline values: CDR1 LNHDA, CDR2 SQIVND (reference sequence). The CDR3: CASSTPGTGDEQYF. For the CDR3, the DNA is TGTGCCAGTAGTACCCCCGGGACAGGGGACGAGCAGTACTTC.

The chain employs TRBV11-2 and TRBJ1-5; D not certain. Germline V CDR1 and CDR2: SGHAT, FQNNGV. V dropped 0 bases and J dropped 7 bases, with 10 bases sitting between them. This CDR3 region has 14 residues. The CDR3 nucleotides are TGTGCCAGCAGCTTAGAGGGCGTTGGGCAGCCCCAGCATTTT. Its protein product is CASSLEGVGQPQHF.

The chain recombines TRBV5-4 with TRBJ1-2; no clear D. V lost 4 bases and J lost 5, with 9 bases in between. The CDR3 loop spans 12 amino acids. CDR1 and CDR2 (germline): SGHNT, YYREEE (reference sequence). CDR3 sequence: CASSSTQYGYTF. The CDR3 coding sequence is TGTGCCAGCAGCAGTACACAGTATGGCTACACCTTC.

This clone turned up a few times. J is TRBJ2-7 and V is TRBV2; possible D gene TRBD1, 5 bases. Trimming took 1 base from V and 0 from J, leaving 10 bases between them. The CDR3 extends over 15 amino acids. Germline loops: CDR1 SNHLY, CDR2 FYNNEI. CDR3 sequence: CASSEGFDSSYEQYF. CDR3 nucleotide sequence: TGTGCCAGCAGTGAAGGTTTTGACAGCTCCTACGAGCAGTACTTC. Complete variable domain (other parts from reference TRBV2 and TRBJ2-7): EPEVTQTPSHQVTQMGQEVILRCVPISNHLYFYWYRQILGQKVEFLVSFYNNEISEKSEIFDDQFSVERPDGSNFTLKIRSTKLEDSAMYFCASSEGFDSSYEQYFGPGTRLTVT.

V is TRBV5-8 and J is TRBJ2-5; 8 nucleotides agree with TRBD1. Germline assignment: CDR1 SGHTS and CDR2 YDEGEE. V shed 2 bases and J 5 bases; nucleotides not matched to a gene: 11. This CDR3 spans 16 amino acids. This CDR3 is CASSLLPGQGVETQYF. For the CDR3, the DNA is TGTGCCAGCAGCTTACTCCCCGGACAGGGCGTGGAGACCCAGTACTTC. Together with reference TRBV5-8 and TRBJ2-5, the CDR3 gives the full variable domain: EAGVTQSPTHLIKTRGQQATLRCSPISGHTSVYWYQQALGLGLQFLLWYDEGEERNRGNFPPRFSGRQFPNYSSELNVNALELEDSALYLCASSLLPGQGVETQYFGPGTRLLVL.

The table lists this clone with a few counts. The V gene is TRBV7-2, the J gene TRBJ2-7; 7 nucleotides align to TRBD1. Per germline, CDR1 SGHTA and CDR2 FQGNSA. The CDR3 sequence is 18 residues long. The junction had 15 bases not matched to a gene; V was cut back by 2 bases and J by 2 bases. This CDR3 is CASSLPQGLEPLTYEQYF. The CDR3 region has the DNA TGTGCCAGCAGCTTACCACAGGGGCTCGAACCGCTAACCTACGAGCAGTACTTC.

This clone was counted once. The CDR3 bases are TGCGCCAGCAGCCACTTCGGATTATTGACAGGAGCTTCTGAAGCTTTCTTT. It encodes CASSHFGLLTGASEAFF. This chain links TRBV4-3 with TRBJ1-1; a weak D match, TRBD1 (6 bases). The CDR3 sequence is 17 residues long. Germline V gene sequence: CDR1 LGHNA, CDR2 YSLEER. Trimming left V 3 bases short and J 6 bases short, with 23 bases between.

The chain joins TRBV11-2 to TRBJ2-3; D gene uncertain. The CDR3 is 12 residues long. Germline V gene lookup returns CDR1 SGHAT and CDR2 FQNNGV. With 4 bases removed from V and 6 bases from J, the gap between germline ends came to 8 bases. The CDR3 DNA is TGTGCCAGCAGCTCGTCCGTCGATACGCAGTATTTT. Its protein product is CASSSSVDTQYF.

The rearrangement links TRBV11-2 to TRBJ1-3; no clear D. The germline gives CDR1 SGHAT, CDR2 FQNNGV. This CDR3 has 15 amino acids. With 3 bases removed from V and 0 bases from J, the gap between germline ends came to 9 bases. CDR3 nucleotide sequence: TGTGCCAGCAGCTTTTCCGAGGGCTCTGGAAACACCATATATTTT. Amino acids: CASSFSEGSGNTIYF.

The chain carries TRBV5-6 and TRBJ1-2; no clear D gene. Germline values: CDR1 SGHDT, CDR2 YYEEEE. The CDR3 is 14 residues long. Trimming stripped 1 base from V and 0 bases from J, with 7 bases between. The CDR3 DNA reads TGTGCCAGCAGCTTGTCCGGTGCTAACTATGGCTACACCTTC. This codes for CASSLSGANYGYTF.